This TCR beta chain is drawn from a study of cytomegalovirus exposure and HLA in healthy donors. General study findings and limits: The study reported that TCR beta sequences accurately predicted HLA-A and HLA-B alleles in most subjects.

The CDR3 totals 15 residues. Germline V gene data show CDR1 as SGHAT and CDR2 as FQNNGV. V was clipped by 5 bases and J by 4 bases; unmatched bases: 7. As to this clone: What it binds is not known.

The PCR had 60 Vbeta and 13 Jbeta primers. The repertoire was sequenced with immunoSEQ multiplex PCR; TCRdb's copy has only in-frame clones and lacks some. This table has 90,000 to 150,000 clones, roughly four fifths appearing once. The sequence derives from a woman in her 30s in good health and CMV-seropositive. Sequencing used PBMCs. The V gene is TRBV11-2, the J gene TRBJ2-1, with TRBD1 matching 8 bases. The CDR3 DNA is TGTGCCAGCAGCCAAGAGGGGACAGGTTACAATGAGCAGTTCTTC. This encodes CASSQEGTGYNEQFF.